This entry describes one T cell receptor (beta chain). This sample is drawn from a study of blood T cell repertoires in COVID-19. Turning to the study itself: Researchers got acute and convalescent COVID-19 samples from the United States, Italy and Spain. In each case, the material was cDNA or gDNA derived from T cells, B-cell-depleted T cells, or PBMCs.

Per the study methods: Estimation of nucleated cell counts relied on the amplification of reference gene primers. TCRdb keeps only in-frame clones here, not all; method: immunoSEQ multiplex PCR. D and trimming were read from the DNA, whereas the V and J calls and clone size are those reported in that table. The repertoire consists of around 180,000 clones, with around 90% occurring once and the leading ten covering around 25%. The origin of this receptor is a man between 60 and 75 years old with acute or convalescent COVID-19. Specimen: peripheral blood.

The CDR3 coding sequence is TGTGCCTCCTCGGGACACTGGCGAGACGAGCAGTACTTC. Residues: CASSGHWRDEQYF. The V call is TRBV30, the J call TRBJ2-7; possibly TRBD1 for D (6 bases). V was trimmed by 7 bases and J by 5 bases, leaving 18 bases between them. CDR3 length: 13 residues. In germline, CDR1 is GTSNPN, CDR2 SVGIG (reference sequence). The full variable domain, completed using reference TRBV30 and TRBJ2-7, is SQTIHQWPATLVQPVGSPLSLECTVEGTSNPNLYWYRQAAGRGLQLLFYSVGIGQISSEVPQNLSASRPQDRQFILSSKKLLLSDSGFYLCASSGHWRDEQYFGPGTRLTVT.